These T cell receptor beta chains were read from a single sample in a study of cytomegalovirus exposure and HLA in healthy donors. Clones were read by immunoSEQ multiplex PCR, and TCRdb kept only the in-frame ones, dropping some. Found here are 150,000 to 200,000 clones; the top ten clones hold approximately 6.9%. Sequenced material: PBMCs. The receptor set was obtained from a man between 25 and 39 years old in good health and CMV-seronegative. Each CDR3 is given with its conserved first and last residue. D genes are given only for firm matches.

j_gene | d_gene | v_gene | CDR3aa | CDR3nt
TRBJ2-7 | TRBD2 | TRBV27 | CASSIRTSGYEQYF | TGTGCCAGCAGCATCAGGACTAGCGGGTACGAGCAGTACTTC
TRBJ1-5 | - | TRBV7-8 | CASSLRGNQPQHF | TGTGCCAGCAGCTTACGGGGCAATCAGCCCCAGCATTTT
TRBJ2-7 | TRBD2 | TRBV7-9 | CASNLPAGEYNEQYF | TGTGCCAGCAACCTCCCAGCGGGAGAATACAACGAGCAGTACTTC
TRBJ1-2 | TRBD1 | TRBV6-1 | CASSDYTGGGYTF | TGTGCCAGCAGTGATTATACAGGGGGTGGCTACACCTTC
TRBJ1-1 | - | TRBV18 | CASSPTDTSTEAFF | TGTGCCAGCTCACCGACGGACACCTCAACTGAAGCTTTCTTT
TRBJ2-7 | TRBD2 | TRBV13 | CASRPTSGSYEQYF | TGTGCCAGCAGGCCTACTAGCGGATCCTACGAGCAGTACTTC
TRBJ1-2 | - | TRBV10-3 | CAISDRGFNYGYTF | TGTGCCATCAGTGACCGGGGATTTAACTATGGCTACACCTTC
TRBJ1-1 | TRBD1 | TRBV19 | CASERQGQVSFF | TGTGCCAGTGAGAGACAGGGACAAGTCTCTTTCTTT
TRBJ1-2 | - | TRBV19 | CASRHVGATNYGYTF | TGTGCCAGTAGACACGTAGGGGCTACTAACTATGGCTACACCTTC
TRBJ1-1 | - | TRBV27 | CASSLRPSGNTEAFF | TGTGCCAGCAGTTTACGGCCTTCGGGGAACACTGAAGCTTTCTTT
TRBJ2-2 | - | TRBV28 | CATTRATGIWRDTGELFF | TGTGCCACTACTAGAGCAACGGGAATATGGCGGGACACCGGGGAGCTGTTTTTT
TRBJ1-4 | TRBD1 | TRBV28 | CASTRPGQDSTNEKLFF | TGTGCCAGCACTCGGCCGGGACAGGATTCAACTAATGAAAAACTGTTTTTT
TRBJ2-1 | - | TRBV30 | CAWSYSGGDEQFF | TGTGCCTGGTCTTATAGTGGGGGCGATGAGCAGTTCTTC
TRBJ2-7 | TRBD2 | TRBV5-4 | CASSLGVSGRYEQYF | TGTGCCAGCAGCTTGGGGGTTAGCGGGAGATACGAGCAGTACTTC
TRBJ1-2 | - | TRBV18 | CASSPPAGTHYGYTF | TGTGCCAGCTCACCACCGGCGGGTACACACTATGGCTACACCTTC
TRBJ2-1 | TRBD2 | TRBV2 | CASSEGCDSGRAWRMDEQFF | TGTGCCAGCAGTGAAGGGTGTGATAGCGGGAGGGCCTGGCGTATGGATGAGCAGTTCTTC
TRBJ2-2 | TRBD1 | TRBV19 | CATGQGTGELFF | TGTGCCACCGGACAGGGAACCGGGGAGCTGTTTTTT
TRBJ1-3 | TRBD1 | TRBV4-1 | CASTPGQGNTIYF | TGCGCCAGCACCCCGGGACAGGGAAACACCATATATTTT
TRBJ1-3 | - | TRBV28 | CASGPIRGNTIYF | TGTGCCAGCGGGCCAATACGGGGAAACACCATATATTTT
TRBJ1-4 | TRBD1 | TRBV23-1 | CASSQRRDRGLEKLFF | TGCGCCAGCAGTCAACGCCGGGACAGGGGGCTTGAAAAACTGTTTTTT
TRBJ2-7 | - | TRBV5-1 | CASSSQGIEQYF | TGCGCCAGCAGCAGTCAGGGGATCGAGCAGTACTTC
TRBJ2-1 | TRBD1 | TRBV5-8 | CASSWGQGLNEQFF | TGTGCCAGCAGCTGGGGACAGGGTCTTAATGAGCAGTTCTTC